The clone carrying this T cell receptor (beta chain) has at least ten counts. Time point of the sample: persistent/refractory GD, antithyroid drugs over 5 years with positive TRAb. RNA isolated from PBMCs was used to make the TCR library. Relying on iRepertoire HTBI primers and Arm-PCR of CDR3 regions, the team built TCR beta libraries. MiXCR was run by TCRdb on the multiplex PCR reads, yielding one entry per CDR3 protein. The sample contains 400,000 to 450,000 distinct CDR3 sequences, around a quarter of which appear only once. CDR3 length: 13 amino acids. The ends were cut back, 8 bases at V and 6 bases at J, with 16 bases in the middle. Germline CDR1 and CDR2: MNHNS and SASEGT. The data derive from a study of regulatory T cells in long-lasting Graves disease.

V usage is TRBV6-1 and J usage is TRBJ2-5; D is ambiguous. The source was peripheral blood mononuclear cells (PBMCs), collected when the disease was refractory, from a patient treated with antithyroid drugs. The clonotype originates from a female donor with Graves disease. CDR3 protein: CASYEAIRQTQYF. As DNA, the CDR3 is TGTGCCAGCTACGAAGCTATACGGCAGACCCAGTACTTC.